This T cell receptor beta chain was sequenced for a study of blood T cell repertoires in COVID-19. About the research overall: PBMCs, B-cell-depleted T cells, or T cells provided the cDNA or gDNA that made up the material.

The study drew participants aged about 18 to 89 years from 20 to 30 US areas. Participant-given clinical history determined each cohort assignment. The CDR3 has 12 residues. Germline V gene data show CDR1 as MNHEY and CDR2 as SVGEGT. The V end lost 0 bases, the J end lost 6 bases, and 3 bases lay between the germline ends. Profiled with immunoSEQ multiplex PCR; TCRdb holds only in-frame clones, not every one. The sample consists of approximately 280,000 clones, approximately 88% of them appearing once. Sequencing input: PBMCs or T cells enriched from blood (not recorded which). This TCR was sampled from a woman between 35 and 50 years old who had recovered from COVID-19. J is TRBJ1-5 and V is TRBV6-2 or TRBV6-3, with no clear D. The CDR3 loop reads CASSYSSQPQHF. In nucleotides, the CDR3 is TGTGCCAGCAGTTACTCGAGTCAGCCCCAGCATTTT.